This T cell receptor beta chain derives from a study of response to subunit inactivated influenza vaccine. TCRdb ran MiXCR on the RT-PCR reads and lists one entry per CDR3 protein. The repertoire holds 300,000 to 350,000 distinct CDR3 sequences, with 20% to 25% as singletons. The study's findings and limits: A suggestion made by the authors is that each seasonal influenza vaccination recruits few new T cells.

This CDR3 region has 15 residues. V lost 2 bases, J lost 3 bases, and 6 bases stayed unmatched. Germline CDR1 is LGHDT and CDR2 is YNNKEL (reference sequence). This clonotype occurred many times. Its antigen is still unknown. The chain links TRBV3-1 to TRBJ1-2; 7 bases are a match to TRBD1. The TCR originated in a man aged 50-75 years who received an inactivated influenza vaccine. This sample comprised PBMCs from blood, obtained approximately 20 months after vaccination. DNA for the CDR3: TGTGCCAGCAGCCAATGGAATGGACAGGACTATGGCTACACCTTC. It translates to CASSQWNGQDYGYTF.